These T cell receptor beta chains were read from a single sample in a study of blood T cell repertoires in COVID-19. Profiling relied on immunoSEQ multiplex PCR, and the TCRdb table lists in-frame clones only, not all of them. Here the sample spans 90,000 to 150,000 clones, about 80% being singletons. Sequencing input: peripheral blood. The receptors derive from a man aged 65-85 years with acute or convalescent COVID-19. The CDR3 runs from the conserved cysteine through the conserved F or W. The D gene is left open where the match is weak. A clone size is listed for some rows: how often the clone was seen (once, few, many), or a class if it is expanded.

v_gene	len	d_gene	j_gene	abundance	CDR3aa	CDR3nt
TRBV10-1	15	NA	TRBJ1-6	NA	CATGLASSYNSPLHF	TGCGCCACTGGACTTGCTAGCTCCTATAATTCACCCCTCCACTTT
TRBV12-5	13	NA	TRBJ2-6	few	CASGASGANVLTF	TGTGCTAGTGGAGCTTCTGGGGCCAACGTCCTGACTTTC
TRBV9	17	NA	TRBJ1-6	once	CASSVAGQSSYNSPLHF	TGTGCCAGCAGCGTAGCAGGACAGAGCTCCTATAATTCACCCCTCCACTTT
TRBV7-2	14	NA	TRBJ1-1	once	CASSLAGPNTEAFF	TGTGCCAGCAGCCTCGCGGGGCCGAACACTGAAGCTTTCTTT
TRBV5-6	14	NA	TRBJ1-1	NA	CASSPTGRNTEAFF	TGTGCCAGCAGCCCGACCGGGAGGAACACTGAAGCTTTCTTT
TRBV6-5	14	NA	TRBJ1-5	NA	CAIQPDRSYQPQHF	TGTGCCATCCAACCGGACAGAAGTTATCAGCCCCAGCATTTT
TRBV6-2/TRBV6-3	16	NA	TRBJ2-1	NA	CASSRDALSRGGEQFF	TGTGCCAGCAGTCGAGATGCCCTTTCAAGGGGCGGTGAGCAGTTCTTC
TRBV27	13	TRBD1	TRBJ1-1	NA	CASSGTGKRKAFF	TGTGCCAGCAGTGGGACAGGCAAGAGGAAAGCTTTCTTT
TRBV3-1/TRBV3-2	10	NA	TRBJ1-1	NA	CASSQLSGGF	TGTGCCAGCAGCCAACTAAGTGGAGGTTTT
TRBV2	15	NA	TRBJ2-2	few	CASSEDRAYTGELFF	TGTGCCAGCAGTGAAGACAGGGCCTACACCGGGGAGCTGTTTTTT
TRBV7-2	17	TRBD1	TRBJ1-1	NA	CASSLQPPGQGDTEAFF	TGTGCCAGCAGCTTACAACCACCGGGACAGGGGGACACTGAAGCTTTCTTT
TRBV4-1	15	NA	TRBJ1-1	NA	CASSQDGYFAGEAFF	TGCGCCAGCAGCCAAGATGGGTATTTCGCGGGGGAAGCTTTCTTT
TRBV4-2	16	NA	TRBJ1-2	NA	CASSQDVPPGDYGYTF	TGTGCCAGCAGCCAAGATGTCCCCCCCGGGGACTATGGCTACACCTTC
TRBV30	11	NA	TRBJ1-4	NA	CAGGEREKLFF	TGTGCCGGGGGAGAGCGCGAAAAACTGTTTTTT
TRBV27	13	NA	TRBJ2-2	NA	CASSPLNTGELFF	TGTGCCAGCAGCCCATTGAACACCGGGGAGCTGTTTTTT
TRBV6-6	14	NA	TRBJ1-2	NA	CASSYVNTRDGYTF	TGTGCCAGCAGTTACGTGAACACTCGGGATGGCTACACCTTC
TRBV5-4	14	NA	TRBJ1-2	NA	CASSLRSGADGYTF	TGTGCCAGCAGCTTGCGATCAGGGGCTGATGGCTACACCTTC
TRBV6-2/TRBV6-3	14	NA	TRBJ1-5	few	CASSYNSGIQPQHF	TGTGCCAGCAGTTACAATTCAGGGATTCAGCCCCAGCATTTT